Sequencing of this T cell receptor (beta chain) was carried out in a study of blood T cell repertoires in COVID-19 (dated by TCRdb to the early 2020s). Regarding the study in general: Samples covering the acute and convalescent phases of COVID-19 were provided by collaborators in the United States, Italy and Spain. The material from the prospective study consisted of cDNA or gDNA derived from T cells, B-cell-depleted T cells, or PBMCs. The dataset comprised deeply sampled blood TCRbeta repertoires from subjects exposed to, actively infected with, or recovered from COVID-19. The repertoires were made available in a free public database intended to serve as a resource for research on the immune response to SARS-CoV-2. The samples were drawn from the first 160 participants of the ongoing ImmuneRACE study and from 1,254 subjects provided by 6 global collaborators. Nearly every sample came with metadata listing a de-identified subject ID, COVID-19 status, age in years and sex. Where HLA class I and class II types were available, the types were taken from metadata supplied by the sample provider, not from assay-based typing.

On this clone itself: Its antigen is still unknown. Base-call qualities are not available, and no considerably larger clone is one nucleotide away.

The collaborating institutions used their own protocols to collect whole blood in K2EDTA tubes. For TCRbeta analysis, collaborators shipped samples as frozen whole blood, isolated PBMCs, or DNA extracted from either of those sample types. Compared with germline, V lacks 7 bases and J lacks 7 bases; bases without a gene match: 5. The CDR1 and CDR2 encoded by the germline V gene are ENHRY and SYGVKD. Counted from cysteine to phenylalanine, this CDR3 has 13 amino acids. Of the read, only the CDR3 DNA is kept; its 39 bases are in frame from base 1. TCRbeta CDR3 regions were amplified from genomic DNA using the immunoSEQ Assay, a bias-controlled multiplex PCR. Per the original workflow: The number of nucleated cells in each sample was estimated by amplification of reference gene primers within the assay. To quantify the absolute abundance of each unique TCRbeta CDR3 rearrangement, sequence reads were collapsed and filtered. For each sample, productive Simpson clonality was calculated by taking the square root of Simpson's diversity index across productive rearrangements. TCRdb holds this immuneACCESS table with in-frame rearrangements only. Some clones are missing; in checked studies, unresolved V genes explain under half, and the rest has no known cause. The DNA was the basis for D and trimming; V, J and clone size are from that table. The sample table shows tens of thousands of clones, and around 92% are seen once. Of the sample, around 11% is held by the ten largest clones.

On the study overall, not on this receptor specifically: How much clinical and demographic metadata was included differed by source and by participant, and the metadata was provided uncurated.

This clonotype originated in a human donor in a cohort sampled during active COVID-19. Sequenced material: peripheral blood. The V and J genes are TRBV10-3 and TRBJ2-1, and TRBD2 aligns with 9 junction nucleotides. The sequenced DNA is TGTGCCATCAATAGCGGGAGTGATAATGAGCAGTTCTTC. Its amino acids are CAINSGSDNEQFF.